This TCR beta chain was recorded in a study of T cells in localized non-small cell lung cancer. Turning to this clone: The target antigen is unknown.

Assay: immunoSEQ multiplex PCR; the TCRdb copy retains only in-frame clones and omits some. The repertoire consists of fewer than 20,000 clones, with almost 90% occurring once and the leading ten covering more than 0.95%. Study conclusions and caveats: In uninvolved adjacent lung, T cell clonality reached its highest value, exceeding tumor. Because only a single region of the tumor was sequenced, heterogeneity remains possible. Of the top 100 tumor clones, median 57 were in adjacent lung, 25 to 30 among its top 100.

Germline V gene sequence: CDR1 SGHDT, CDR2 YYEEEE. This CDR3 has 16 residues. The V segment lost 2 bases and the J segment 5 bases; nucleotides outside the gene matches: 8. Here the sequenced sample was peripheral blood mononuclear cells, taken before any cancer treatment. The V call is TRBV5-6, the J call TRBJ2-5; the match to TRBD2 covers 11 bases. The receptor was derived from a woman aged 40-69 years with stage III lung adenocarcinoma. DNA of the CDR3: TGTGCCAGCAGCTTACTAGCGGGGGAATCTAGGGAGACCCAGTACTTC. This translates into CASSLLAGESRETQYF.